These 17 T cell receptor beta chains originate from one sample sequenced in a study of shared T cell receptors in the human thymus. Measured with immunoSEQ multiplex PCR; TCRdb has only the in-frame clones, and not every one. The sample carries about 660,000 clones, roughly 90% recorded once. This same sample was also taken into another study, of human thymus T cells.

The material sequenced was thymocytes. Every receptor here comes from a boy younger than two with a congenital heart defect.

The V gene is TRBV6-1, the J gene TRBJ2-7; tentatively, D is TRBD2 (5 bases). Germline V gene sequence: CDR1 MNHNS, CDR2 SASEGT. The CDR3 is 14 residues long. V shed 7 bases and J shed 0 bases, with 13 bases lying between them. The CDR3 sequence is CASKRPSISYEQYF. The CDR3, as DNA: TGTGCCAGCAAGAGGCCTAGCATCTCCTACGAGCAGTACTTC.

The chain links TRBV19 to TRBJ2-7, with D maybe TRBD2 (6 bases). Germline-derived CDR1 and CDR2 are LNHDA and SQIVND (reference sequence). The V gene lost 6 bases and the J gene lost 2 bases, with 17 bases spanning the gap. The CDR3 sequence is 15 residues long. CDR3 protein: CASSQGLSRAYEQYF. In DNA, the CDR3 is TGTGCCAGTAGCCAGGGACTGTCTAGGGCCTACGAGCAGTACTTC.

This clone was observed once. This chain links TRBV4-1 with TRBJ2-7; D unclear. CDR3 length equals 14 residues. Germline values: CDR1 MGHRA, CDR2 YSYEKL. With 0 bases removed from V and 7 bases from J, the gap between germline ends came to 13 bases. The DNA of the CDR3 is TGCGCCAGCAGCCAAGAGTCCCGACTGGTTGAGCAGTACTTC. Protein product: CASSQESRLVEQYF.

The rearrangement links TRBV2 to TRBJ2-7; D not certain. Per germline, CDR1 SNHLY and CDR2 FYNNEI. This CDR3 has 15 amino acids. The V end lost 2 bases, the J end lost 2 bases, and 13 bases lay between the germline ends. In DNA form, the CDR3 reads TGTGCCAGCAGTGAATCTGCGGATCCTACCTACGAGCAGTACTTC. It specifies CASSESADPTYEQYF.

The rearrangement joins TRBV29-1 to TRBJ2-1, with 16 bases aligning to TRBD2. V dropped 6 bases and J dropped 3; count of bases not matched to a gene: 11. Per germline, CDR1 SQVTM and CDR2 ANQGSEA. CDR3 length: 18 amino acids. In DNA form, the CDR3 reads TGCAGCGTCCAAGGGACTAGCGGGAGGGCCAGCAACTACAATGAGCAGTTCTTC. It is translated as CSVQGTSGRASNYNEQFF.

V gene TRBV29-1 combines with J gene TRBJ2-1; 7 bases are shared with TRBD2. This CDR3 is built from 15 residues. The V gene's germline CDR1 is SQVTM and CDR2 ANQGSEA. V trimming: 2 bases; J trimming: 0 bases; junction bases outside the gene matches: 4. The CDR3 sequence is CSVERASGSYNEQFF. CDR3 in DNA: TGCAGCGTTGAAAGGGCTAGCGGCTCCTACAATGAGCAGTTCTTC.

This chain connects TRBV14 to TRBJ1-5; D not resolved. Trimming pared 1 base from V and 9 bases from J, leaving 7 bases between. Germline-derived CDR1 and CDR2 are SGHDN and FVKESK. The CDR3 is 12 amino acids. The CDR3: CASSQGRRPQHF. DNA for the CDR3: TGTGCCAGCAGCCAAGGTCGGAGGCCCCAGCATTTT.

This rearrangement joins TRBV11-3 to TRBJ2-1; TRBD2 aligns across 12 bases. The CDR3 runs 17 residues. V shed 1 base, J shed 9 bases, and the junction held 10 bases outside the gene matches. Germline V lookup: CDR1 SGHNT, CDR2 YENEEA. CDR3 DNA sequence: TGTGCCAGCAGCTTAGTACTAGCGGGAGGTGGAGTAGGTGAGCAGTTCTTC. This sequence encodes CASSLVLAGGGVGEQFF.

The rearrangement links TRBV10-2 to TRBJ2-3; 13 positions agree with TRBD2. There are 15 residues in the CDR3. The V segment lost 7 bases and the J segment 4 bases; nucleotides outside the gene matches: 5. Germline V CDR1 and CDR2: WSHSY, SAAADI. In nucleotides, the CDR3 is TGCGCCAGCACAGGACTAGCGGGAGTTTCAGATACGCAGTATTTT. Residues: CASTGLAGVSDTQYF.

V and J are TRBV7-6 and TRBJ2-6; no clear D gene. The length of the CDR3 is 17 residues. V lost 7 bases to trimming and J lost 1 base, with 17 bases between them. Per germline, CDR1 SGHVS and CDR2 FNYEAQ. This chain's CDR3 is CASITPSPISGANVLTF. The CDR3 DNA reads TGTGCCAGCATCACACCCTCCCCGATATCTGGGGCCAACGTCCTGACTTTC.

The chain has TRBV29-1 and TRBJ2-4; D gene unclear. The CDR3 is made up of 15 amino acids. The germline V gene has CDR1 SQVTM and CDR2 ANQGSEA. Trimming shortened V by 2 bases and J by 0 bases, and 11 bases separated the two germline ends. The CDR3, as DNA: TGCAGCGTTGAAATGGCGAGGCTAGCCAAAAACATTCAGTACTTC. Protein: CSVEMARLAKNIQYF.

The CDR3 sequence: CASSLVTRETQYF. The CDR3 region has the DNA TGTGCCAGCAGCTTGGTAACCCGGGAGACCCAGTACTTC. The genes are TRBV5-8 and TRBJ2-5; D unresolved. Trimming left V 0 bases short and J 5 bases short, with 8 bases between. The CDR3 is 13 amino acids. Germline loops: CDR1 SGHTS, CDR2 YDEGEE. The whole variable domain, filled in from reference TRBV5-8 and TRBJ2-5, reads EAGVTQSPTHLIKTRGQQATLRCSPISGHTSVYWYQQALGLGLQFLLWYDEGEERNRGNFPPRFSGRQFPNYSSELNVNALELEDSALYLCASSLVTRETQYFGPGTRLLVL.

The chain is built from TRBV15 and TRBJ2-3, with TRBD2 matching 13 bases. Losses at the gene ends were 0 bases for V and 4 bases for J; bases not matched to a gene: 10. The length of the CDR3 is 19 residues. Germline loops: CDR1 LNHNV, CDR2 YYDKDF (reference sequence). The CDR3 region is CATSRDKTWTSGSADTQYF. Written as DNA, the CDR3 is TGTGCCACCAGCAGAGATAAGACTTGGACTAGCGGGAGCGCAGATACGCAGTATTTT.

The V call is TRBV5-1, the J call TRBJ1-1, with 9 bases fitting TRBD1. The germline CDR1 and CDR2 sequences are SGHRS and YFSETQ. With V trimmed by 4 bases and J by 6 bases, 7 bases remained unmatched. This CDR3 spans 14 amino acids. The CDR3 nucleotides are TGCGCCAGCAGCCCCGACAGGGGGGCCCCTGAAGCTTTCTTT. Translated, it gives CASSPDRGAPEAFF.

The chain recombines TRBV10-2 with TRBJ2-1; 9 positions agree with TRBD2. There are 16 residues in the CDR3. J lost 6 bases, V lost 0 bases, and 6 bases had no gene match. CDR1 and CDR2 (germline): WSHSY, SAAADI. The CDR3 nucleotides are TGCGCCAGCAGTGAGTCACATAGCGGGAGAACCAATGAGCAGTTCTTC. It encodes CASSESHSGRTNEQFF.

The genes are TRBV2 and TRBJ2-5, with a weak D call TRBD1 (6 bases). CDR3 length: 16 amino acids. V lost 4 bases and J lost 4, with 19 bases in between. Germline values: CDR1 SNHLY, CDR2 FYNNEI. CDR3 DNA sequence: TGTGCCAGCAGTGCAAGAGAGGGGGTCGCAGGAGAGACCCAGTACTTC. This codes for CASSAREGVAGETQYF.

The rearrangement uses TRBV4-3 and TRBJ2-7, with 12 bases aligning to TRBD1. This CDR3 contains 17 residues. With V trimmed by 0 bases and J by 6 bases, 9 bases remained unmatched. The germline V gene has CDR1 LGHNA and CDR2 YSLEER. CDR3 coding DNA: TGCGCCAGCAGCCAAGATATTGGGGGGACAGGGGGCTTCGAGCAGTACTTC. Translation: CASSQDIGGTGGFEQYF.